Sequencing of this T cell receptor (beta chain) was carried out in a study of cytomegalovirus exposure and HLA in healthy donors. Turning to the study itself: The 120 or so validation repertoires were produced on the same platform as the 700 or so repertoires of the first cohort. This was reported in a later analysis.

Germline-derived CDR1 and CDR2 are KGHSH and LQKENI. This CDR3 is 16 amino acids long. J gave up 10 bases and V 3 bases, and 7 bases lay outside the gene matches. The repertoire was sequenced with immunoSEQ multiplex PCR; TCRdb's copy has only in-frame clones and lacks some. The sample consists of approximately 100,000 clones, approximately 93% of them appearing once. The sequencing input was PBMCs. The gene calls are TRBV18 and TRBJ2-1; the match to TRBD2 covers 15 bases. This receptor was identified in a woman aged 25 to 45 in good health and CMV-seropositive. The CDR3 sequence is CASSPNGLAGGPEQFF. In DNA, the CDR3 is TGTGCCAGCTCACCTAATGGACTAGCGGGAGGGCCGGAGCAGTTCTTC.